The rows below give T cell receptor beta chains drawn from one sample of a study of PD-1 blockade in classical Hodgkin lymphoma. Repertoires were generated with immunoSEQ multiplex PCR, while TCRdb's copy carries only in-frame clones and drops some. The table lists some 65,000 clones, 71% of them singletons. The sequenced sample was peripheral blood mononuclear cells (PBMCs), obtained before the second cycle of nivolumab. These receptors all come from a human donor with classical Hodgkin lymphoma. Each CDR3 is given with its conserved first and last residue. A D gene is named only where the DNA matches it firmly. Clone size is not always given. Where it is, it says once, few, many or a class for expanded clones.

clone size	V gene	D gene	J gene	CDR3 protein	CDR3 DNA
NA	TRBV4-1	TRBD1	TRBJ2-7	CASSVYRGNEQYF	TGCGCCAGCAGCGTCTACAGGGGCAACGAGCAGTACTTC
NA	TRBV18	TRBD2	TRBJ2-3	CASSPPSGTDTQYF	TGTGCCAGCTCACCTCCTAGCGGGACAGATACGCAGTATTTT
NA	TRBV5-1	NA	TRBJ1-2	CASSLGQTANYGYTF	TGCGCCAGCAGCTTGGGGCAGACTGCTAACTATGGCTACACCTTC
few	TRBV27	TRBD2	TRBJ2-3	CASSLLRELSTDTQYF	TGTGCCAGCAGTTTGTTGCGGGAGCTGAGCACAGATACGCAGTATTTT
few	TRBV9	NA	TRBJ2-7	CASSVDAETYEQYF	TGTGCCAGCAGCGTAGACGCAGAGACCTACGAGCAGTACTTC
NA	TRBV7-9	NA	TRBJ1-4	CASSLAETANEKLFF	TGTGCCAGCAGCTTAGCGGAGACGGCAAATGAAAAACTGTTTTTT
NA	TRBV6-5	TRBD1	TRBJ1-6	CASAGTGTSPLHF	TGTGCCAGCGCAGGGACAGGAACCTCACCCCTCCACTTT
NA	TRBV19	NA	TRBJ1-1	CASSIVPGAQAFF	TGTGCCAGTAGTATAGTCCCGGGGGCACAAGCTTTCTTT
NA	TRBV27	NA	TRBJ2-1	CASSWGFGYNEQFF	TGTGCCAGCAGCTGGGGTTTTGGTTACAATGAGCAGTTCTTC
once	TRBV21-1	NA	TRBJ1-6	CASILGGGPYNSPLHF	TGTGCCAGCATCCTGGGAGGGGGACCCTATAATTCACCCCTCCACTTT
NA	TRBV5-4	TRBD2	TRBJ2-1	CASSSRVLAGSSYNEQFF	TGTGCCAGCTCATCACGGGTACTAGCGGGCAGCTCCTACAATGAGCAGTTCTTC
NA	TRBV6-5	TRBD2	TRBJ2-1	CASSYGLASGRNEQFF	TGTGCCAGCAGTTACGGTTTGGCTAGCGGGAGAAATGAGCAGTTCTTC
NA	TRBV19	TRBD1	TRBJ1-5	CASSIDGTVINQPQHF	TGTGCCAGTAGTATAGATGGGACAGTAATTAATCAGCCCCAGCATTTT
NA	TRBV7-3	TRBD1	TRBJ1-4	CASSFRQGNEKLFF	TGTGCCAGCAGCTTCCGACAGGGGAATGAAAAACTGTTTTTT
NA	TRBV10-2	TRBD2	TRBJ2-2	CASSEWSGETGELFF	TGCGCCAGCAGTGAGTGGAGCGGGGAAACCGGGGAGCTGTTTTTT
NA	TRBV5-1	NA	TRBJ1-6	CASSLQGSNSPLHF	TGCGCCAGCAGCTTACAGGGTTCCAATTCACCCCTCCACTTT
NA	TRBV5-1	NA	TRBJ2-5	CASSSNAVGASLYF	TGCGCCAGCAGCTCCAACGCTGTGGGGGCAAGCCTCTACTTC
NA	TRBV11-1	NA	TRBJ1-1	CASSLRTSEAFF	TGTGCCAGCAGCTTAAGGACCAGTGAAGCTTTCTTT
few	TRBV7-2	NA	TRBJ2-7	CASSLDGGAYEQYF	TGTGCCAGCAGCTTAGACGGGGGCGCCTACGAGCAGTACTTC
once	TRBV28	TRBD1	TRBJ2-3	CASSLPVTGGDSTDTQYF	TGTGCCAGCAGCCTCCCTGTGACAGGGGGAGATAGCACAGATACGCAGTATTTT
NA	TRBV4-1	TRBD1	TRBJ2-7	CASSQDPGQGFREQYF	TGCGCCAGCAGCCAAGACCCGGGACAGGGGTTTCGCGAGCAGTACTTC
NA	TRBV25-1	NA	TRBJ1-1	CASSDPTEEAFF	TGTGCCAGCAGTGATCCGACAGAGGAAGCTTTCTTT
NA	TRBV27	TRBD1	TRBJ2-7	CASSRDRGLYEQYF	TGTGCCAGCAGTCGGGACAGGGGCTTATACGAGCAGTACTTC
NA	TRBV19	NA	TRBJ2-6	CASRAGSSGANVLTF	TGTGCCAGTAGGGCAGGGAGTTCTGGGGCCAACGTCCTGACTTTC
few	TRBV19	NA	TRBJ1-5	CASSIEGQRNQPQHF	TGTGCCAGTAGTATTGAAGGGCAGCGCAATCAGCCCCAGCATTTT
NA	TRBV9	NA	TRBJ2-2	CASSSPIGGNGELFF	TGTGCCAGCAGCTCCCCAATCGGGGGAAATGGGGAGCTGTTTTTT
few	TRBV7-9	NA	TRBJ2-7	CASEDKTYEQYF	TGTGCCAGCGAGGACAAAACCTACGAGCAGTACTTC